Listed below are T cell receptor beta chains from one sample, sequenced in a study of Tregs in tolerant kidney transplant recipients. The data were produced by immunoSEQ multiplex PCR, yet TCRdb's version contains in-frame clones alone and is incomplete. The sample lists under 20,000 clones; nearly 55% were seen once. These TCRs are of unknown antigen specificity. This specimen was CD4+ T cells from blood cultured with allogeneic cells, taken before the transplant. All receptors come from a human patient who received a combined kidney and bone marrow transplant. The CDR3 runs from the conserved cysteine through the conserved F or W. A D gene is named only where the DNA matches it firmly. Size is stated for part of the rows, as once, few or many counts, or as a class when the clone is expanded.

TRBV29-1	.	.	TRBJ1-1	TGCAGCGTTGAAGCGGCCCCGAGGACTGAAGCTTTCTTT	CSVEAAPRTEAFF
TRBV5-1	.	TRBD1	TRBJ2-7	TGCGCCAGCAGCGCGGACAGGGCCTCCCTCTCCTACGAGCAGTACTTC	CASSADRASLSYEQYF
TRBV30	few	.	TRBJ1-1	TGTGCCTGGAGTGTTTACAGGGAGAATGAAGCTTTCTTT	CAWSVYRENEAFF
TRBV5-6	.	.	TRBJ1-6	TGTGCCAGCAGCTTGGGAGGGAACACCTCCCCCCTCCACTTT	CASSLGGNTSPLHF
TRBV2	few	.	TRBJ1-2	TGTGCCAGCAGTGACGGGGAAAGCTATGGCTACACCTTC	CASSDGESYGYTF
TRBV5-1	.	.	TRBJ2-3	TGCGCCAGCAGCTTGGCTCTAGCGAACACAGATACGCAGTATTTT	CASSLALANTDTQYF
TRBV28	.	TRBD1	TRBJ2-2	TGTGCCAGCAGTAGGGACAGGGTGGGGACCGGGGAGCTGTTTTTT	CASSRDRVGTGELFF
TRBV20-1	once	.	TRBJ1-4	TGCAGTGCGGTTGGAGACAAACTGTTTTTT	CSAVGDKLFF
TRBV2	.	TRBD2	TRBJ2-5	TGTGCCAGCAGGGCGAGAGCGGGGGGGCCCGGTGAGACCCAGTACTTC	CASRARAGGPGETQYF
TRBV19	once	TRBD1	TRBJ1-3	TGTGCCAGTAGTATTCAGGGGGTTAGCTCTGGAAACACCATATATTTT	CASSIQGVSSGNTIYF
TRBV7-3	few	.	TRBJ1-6	TGTGCCAGCAGCGTAGGACAGAAGGATAATTCACCCCTCCACTTT	CASSVGQKDNSPLHF
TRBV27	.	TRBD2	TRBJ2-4	TGTGCCAGCAGTTTATATGGCGGGGGACTAGATGACAAAAACATTCAGTACTTC	CASSLYGGGLDDKNIQYF
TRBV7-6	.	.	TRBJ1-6	TGTGCCAGCAGCCGGTTGGGGGGACCGCTCCACTTT	CASSRLGGPLHF
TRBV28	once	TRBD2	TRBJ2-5	TGTGCCAGCAGTCCATGGACTAGCGGGGAAGGGACCCAGTACTTC	CASSPWTSGEGTQYF
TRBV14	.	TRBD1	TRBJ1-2	TGTGCCAGCAGCCAAGTGGGGACAGGTTATGGCTACACCTTC	CASSQVGTGYGYTF
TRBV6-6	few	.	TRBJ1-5	TGTGCCAGCAGTTACTCGAGAATTCAGCCCCAGCATTTT	CASSYSRIQPQHF